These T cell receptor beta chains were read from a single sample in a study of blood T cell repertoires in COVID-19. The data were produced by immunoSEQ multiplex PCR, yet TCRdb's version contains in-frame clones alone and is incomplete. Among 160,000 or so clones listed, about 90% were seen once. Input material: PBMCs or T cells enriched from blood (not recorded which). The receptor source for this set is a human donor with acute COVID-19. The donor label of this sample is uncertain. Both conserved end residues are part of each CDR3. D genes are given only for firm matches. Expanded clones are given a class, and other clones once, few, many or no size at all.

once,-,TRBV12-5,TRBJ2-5,CASGLNFQETQYF,TGTGCTAGTGGTTTGAACTTTCAAGAGACCCAGTACTTC
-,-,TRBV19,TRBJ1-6,CASGSPLHF,TGTGCCAGTGGCTCACCCCTCCACTTT
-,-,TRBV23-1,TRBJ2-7,CASSHRWAPGSHEQYF,TGCGCCAGCAGTCACCGATGGGCCCCGGGGTCCCACGAGCAGTACTTC
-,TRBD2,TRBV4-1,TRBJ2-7,CASSGGVTYEQYF,TGCGCCAGCAGCGGGGGGGTTACCTACGAGCAGTACTTC
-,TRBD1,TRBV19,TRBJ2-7,CASRQGDEQYF,TGTGCCAGTCGACAGGGCGACGAGCAGTACTTC
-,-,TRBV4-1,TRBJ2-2,CASSPTGRGPYTGELFF,TGCGCCAGCAGCCCAACGGGGCGGGGGCCATACACCGGGGAGCTGTTTTTT
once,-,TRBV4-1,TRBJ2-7,CASSQDSATRVEQYF,TGCGCCAGCAGCCAAGACTCGGCTACCCGGGTGGAGCAGTACTTC
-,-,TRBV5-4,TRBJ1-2,CASSLAGSDGYTF,TGTGCCAGCAGCTTGGCAGGGTCTGATGGCTACACCTTC
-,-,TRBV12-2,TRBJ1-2,CASRCHLPGQVRYGYTF,TGTGCAAGTCGCTGTCATCTTCCGGGACAGGTCCGCTATGGCTACACCTTC
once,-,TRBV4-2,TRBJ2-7,CASSQGHGGYEQYF,TGTGCCAGCAGCCAAGGTCACGGTGGCTACGAGCAGTACTTC
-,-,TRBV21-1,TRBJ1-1,CASSKVTKEVGTEAFF,TGTGCCAGCAGCAAAGTTACTAAGGAGGTTGGCACTGAAGCTTTCTTT
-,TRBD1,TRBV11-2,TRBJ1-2,CASSPGTAYGYTF,TGTGCCAGCAGTCCCGGGACAGCCTATGGCTACACCTTC
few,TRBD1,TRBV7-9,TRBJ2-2,CASRPGQANTGELFF,TGTGCCAGCCGACCGGGACAGGCGAACACCGGGGAGCTGTTTTTT
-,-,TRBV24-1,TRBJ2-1,CATSYPENNEQFF,TGTGCCACCAGTTATCCAGAAAACAATGAGCAGTTCTTC
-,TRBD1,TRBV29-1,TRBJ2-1,CSVEGGQGHEQFF,TGCAGCGTTGAAGGCGGACAGGGGCATGAGCAGTTCTTC
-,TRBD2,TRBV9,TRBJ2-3,CASSAGLAGGAATDTQYF,TGTGCCAGCAGCGCCGGACTAGCGGGGGGGGCCGCTACAGATACGCAGTATTTT
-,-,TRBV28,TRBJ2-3,CASSLSSGGSDTQYF,TGTGCCAGCAGTTTATCCTCCGGAGGGTCAGATACGCAGTATTTT
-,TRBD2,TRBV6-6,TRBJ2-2,CASRVGTSPGELFF,TGTGCCAGCAGAGTCGGGACTAGTCCCGGGGAGCTGTTTTTT
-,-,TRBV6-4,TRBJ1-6,CASGRRGINSPLHF,TGTGCCAGCGGTCGCAGGGGAATTAATTCACCCCTCCACTTT
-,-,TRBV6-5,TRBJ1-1,CASSPVAAKNTEAFF,TGTGCCAGCAGTCCTGTAGCCGCCAAGAACACTGAAGCTTTCTTT
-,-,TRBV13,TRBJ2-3,CASSLGGEGTDTQYF,TGTGCCAGCAGCTTAGGGGGGGAGGGCACAGATACGCAGTATTTT
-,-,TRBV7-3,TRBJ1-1,CASSLKGRGKKGEAFF,TGTGCCAGCAGCTTAAAGGGACGGGGGAAGAAAGGTGAAGCTTTCTTT
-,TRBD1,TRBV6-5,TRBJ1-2,CASSYMGRGPSGYTF,TGTGCCAGCAGTTACATGGGCAGGGGGCCTTCTGGCTACACCTTC
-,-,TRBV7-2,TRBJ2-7,CASSFSFRYEQYF,TGTGCCAGCAGCTTTAGTTTCCGCTACGAGCAGTACTTC
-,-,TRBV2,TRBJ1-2,CASSSDRVFYGYTF,TGTGCCAGCAGTTCCGATCGGGTCTTCTATGGCTACACCTTC